This TCR beta chain was captured by sequencing in a study of CXCR3-negative and CXCR3-positive naive CD8 T cells. Libraries of TRB cDNA were made by 5' RACE and carried UMIs. TCRdb reanalyzed the 5' RACE reads and collapses them to one entry per CDR3 protein, without DNA. The sample features roughly 59,000 distinct CDR3 sequences, with roughly 0.74% in its top ten. To note about this clonotype: Its matching antigen is unknown.

The CDR3 has 11 amino acids. Study conclusions and caveats: In CXCR3-positive naive cells, the TRB CDR3s were more hydrophobic than in CXCR3-negative naive cells.

Sequenced material: naive CXCR3+ CD8+ T cells from blood. Subset noted: CD45RO-CCR7+CD27+CD95- naive CD8+ T cells expressing CXCR3 (TNR3+). J is TRBJ2-5 and V is TRBV12-3 or TRBV12-4. This clonotype was obtained from a human donor in good health. Some clones in this sample may be carry-over from other donors' samples. This chain's CDR3 is CASSSQETQYF.